This T cell receptor (beta chain) was observed in a study of vaccination and CD4 T cells after COVID-19. In the study overall: SARS-CoV-2 PCR on nasal swabs had been positive for the convalescent patients; several were mild and one was severe. Each individual in the study obtained two doses of BNT162b2 or mRNA-1273 vaccine.

Germline values: CDR1 MNHNS, CDR2 SASEGT. This CDR3 is built from 15 residues. Trimming shortened V by 6 bases and J by 5 bases, and 18 bases separated the two germline ends. In this sample, this clonotype turned up a few times. Time point defined: late sampling 161 to 241 days after vaccination in three convalescent patients. A single record per CDR3 protein comes from TCRdb applying MiXCR to the PCR reads. Of approximately 36,000 distinct CDR3 sequences listed, around 39% are singletons. The receptor was isolated from a human donor who had recovered from COVID-19. The rearrangement links TRBV6-1 to TRBJ2-3, with D unresolved. This sample comprised CD4+ T cells from blood, obtained about 7 months after SARS-CoV-2 vaccination. The CDR3 region is CASRRWEGSGDTQYF. The CDR3 DNA is TGTGCCAGCAGAAGGTGGGAAGGCTCGGGAGATACGCAGTATTTT.